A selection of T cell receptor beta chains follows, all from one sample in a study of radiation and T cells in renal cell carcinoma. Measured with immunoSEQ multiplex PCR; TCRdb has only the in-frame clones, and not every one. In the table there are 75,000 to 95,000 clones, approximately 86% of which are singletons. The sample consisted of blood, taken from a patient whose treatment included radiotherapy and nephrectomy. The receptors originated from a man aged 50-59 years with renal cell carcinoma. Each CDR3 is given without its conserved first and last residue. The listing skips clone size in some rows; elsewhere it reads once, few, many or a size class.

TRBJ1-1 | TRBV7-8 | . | ASSQDRDTEAF
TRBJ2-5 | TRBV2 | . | ASTEGTVQETQY
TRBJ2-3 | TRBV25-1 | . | ASSEWRGSTDTQY
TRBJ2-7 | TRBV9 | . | ASSVGFDGAYEQY
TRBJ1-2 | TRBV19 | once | ARKFLDTSPGYT
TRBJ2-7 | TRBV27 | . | ASSLSERYYEQY
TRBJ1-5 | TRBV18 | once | ASSAEGYGNQPQH
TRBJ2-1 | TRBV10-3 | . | AIKGDSGSNNEQF
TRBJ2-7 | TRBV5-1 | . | ASSLGQGREQY
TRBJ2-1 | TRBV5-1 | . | ASSFSTGTSYNEQF
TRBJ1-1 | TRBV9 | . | ASSVGTGETEAF
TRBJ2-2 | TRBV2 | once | ASSEAAGNVVAGDGTGELF
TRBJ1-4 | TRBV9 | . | ASSVRQGKGEKLF
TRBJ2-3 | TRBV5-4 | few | ASSYRQGTDTQY
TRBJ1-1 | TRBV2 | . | ASSTYLVNTEAF
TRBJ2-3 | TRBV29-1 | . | SVVRDTGTDTQY
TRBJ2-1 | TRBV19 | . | ASTLSGPGEQF
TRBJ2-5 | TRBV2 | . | ASGESQETQY
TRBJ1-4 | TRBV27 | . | ASSDRGRSNEKLF
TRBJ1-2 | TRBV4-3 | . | ASSQEDRGLGGYT
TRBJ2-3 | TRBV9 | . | ASSVGDGRTDTQY
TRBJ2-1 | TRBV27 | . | ASSLAGSYNEQF
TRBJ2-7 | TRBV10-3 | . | AISESEGATYEQY
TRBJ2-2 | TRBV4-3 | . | ASSQLQGVRTGELF
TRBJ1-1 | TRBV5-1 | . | ASSLTNLNTEAF
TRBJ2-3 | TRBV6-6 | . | ASRPYRGRVTDTQY
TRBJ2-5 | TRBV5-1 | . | ASKRGGQETQY
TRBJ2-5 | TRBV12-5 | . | ASGLGGDSFRETQY
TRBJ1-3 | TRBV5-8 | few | ASSLSGGASSGNTIY
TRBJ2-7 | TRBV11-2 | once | ASSQGQGDEQY
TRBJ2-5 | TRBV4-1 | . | ASSQDSASGRAMATQY
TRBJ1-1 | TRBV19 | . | ASRPTTGWANTEAF
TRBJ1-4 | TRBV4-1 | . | ASSQDQAGTMREKLF
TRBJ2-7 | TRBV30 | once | AWSVGGSEY
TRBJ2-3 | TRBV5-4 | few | ASSPPGQGAADTQY
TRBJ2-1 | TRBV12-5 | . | ASGISGISYNEQF
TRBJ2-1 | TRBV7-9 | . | ASSLAGTGGGEQF
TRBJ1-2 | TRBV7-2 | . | ASSLGLGQTYGYT
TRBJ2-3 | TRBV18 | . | ASSPSGTGHTDTQY
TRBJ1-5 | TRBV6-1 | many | ASLINSNQPQH